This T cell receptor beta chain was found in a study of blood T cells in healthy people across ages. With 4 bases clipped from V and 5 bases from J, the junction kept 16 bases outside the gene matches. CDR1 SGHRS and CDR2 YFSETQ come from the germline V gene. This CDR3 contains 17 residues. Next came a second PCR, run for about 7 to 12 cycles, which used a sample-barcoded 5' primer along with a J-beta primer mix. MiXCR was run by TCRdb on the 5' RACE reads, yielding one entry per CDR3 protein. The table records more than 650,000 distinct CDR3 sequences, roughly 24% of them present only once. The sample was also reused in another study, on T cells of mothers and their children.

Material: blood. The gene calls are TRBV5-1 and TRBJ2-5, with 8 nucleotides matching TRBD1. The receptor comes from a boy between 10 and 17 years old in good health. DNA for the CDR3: TGCGCCAGCAGCGCGGCTAGTCGGAGACAGGGGTTGGAGACCCAGTACTTC. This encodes CASSAASRRQGLETQYF.